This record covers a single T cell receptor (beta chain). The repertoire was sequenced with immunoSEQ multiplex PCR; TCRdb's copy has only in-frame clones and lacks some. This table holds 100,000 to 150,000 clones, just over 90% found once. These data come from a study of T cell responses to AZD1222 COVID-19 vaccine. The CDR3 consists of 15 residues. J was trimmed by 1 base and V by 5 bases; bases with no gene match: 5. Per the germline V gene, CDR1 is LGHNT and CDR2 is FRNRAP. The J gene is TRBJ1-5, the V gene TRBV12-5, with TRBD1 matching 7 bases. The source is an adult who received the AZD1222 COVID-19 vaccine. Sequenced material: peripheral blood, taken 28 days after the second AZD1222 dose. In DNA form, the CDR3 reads TGTGCTAGTGGTCCCAGGGGGTTAAGCAATCAGCCCCAGCATTTT. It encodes CASGPRGLSNQPQHF.